These 23 T cell receptor beta chains were all obtained from the same sample, sequenced in a study of shared clonotypes between healthy human individuals. The table came from immunoSEQ multiplex PCR; TCRdb's copy has only in-frame clones and leaves some out. The sample shows over a million clones, about 98.5% of them seen only once. Sequenced sample: naive CD4+ T cells sorted from blood. Subset reported: CD45RA+ positively selected. The receptors originated from a man aged 25 to 45 in good health.

The count of this clone is one. The chain links TRBV7-2 to TRBJ1-2; D is uncertain. Germline V lookup: CDR1 SGHTA, CDR2 FQGNSA. The CDR3 is made up of 11 amino acids. Trimming stripped 5 bases from V and 11 bases from J, with 12 bases between. The CDR3, as DNA: TGTGCCAGCAGCGCCCTATCTCTTTACACCTTC. Translation gives CASSALSLYTF.

Written as DNA, the CDR3 is TGTGCCAGCAGCACTAGCGGGGCGGTCGAGCAGTACTTC. Translated: CASSTSGAVEQYF. The V call is TRBV7-2, the J call TRBJ2-7; the match to TRBD2 covers 10 bases. Germline CDR1 and CDR2: SGHTA and FQGNSA. V shed 5 bases, J shed 6 bases, and the junction held 4 bases outside the gene matches. This CDR3 has 13 residues.

This clone is a singleton in its sample. The chain couples TRBV9 to TRBJ2-5; D is uncertain. Germline V CDR1 and CDR2: SGDLS, YYNGEE. Trimming removed 4 bases from V and 7 bases from J, with 14 bases in between. CDR3 length: 13 residues. CDR3: CASSFAPDGTQYF. The CDR3 region has the DNA TGTGCCAGCAGCTTCGCCCCGGATGGGACCCAGTACTTC.

The rearrangement uses TRBV15 and TRBJ2-7, with TRBD1 matching 7 bases. This CDR3 spans 15 amino acids. V gave up 0 bases and J gave up 6 bases; unmatched junction bases: 8. Germline V gives CDR1 LNHNV, CDR2 YYDKDF (reference sequence). Written as DNA, the CDR3 is TGTGCCACCAGCAGAGATCGATTCTCAGGGGGCGAGCAGTACTTC. Its translation: CATSRDRFSGGEQYF. The variable domain in full, completed from reference TRBV15 and TRBJ2-7, reads DAMVIQNPRYQVTQFGKPVTLSCSQTLNHNVMYWYQQKSSQAPKLLFHYYDKDFNNEADTPDNFQSRRPNTSFCFLDIRSPGLGDTAMYLCATSRDRFSGGEQYFGPGTRLTVT.

This chain links TRBV5-1 with TRBJ2-1; 9 bases line up with TRBD2. The V gene end was trimmed by 4 bases and the J gene end by 7 bases; junction bases not matched to a gene: 12. Germline V gene sequence: CDR1 SGHRS, CDR2 YFSETQ. This CDR3 comprises 16 residues. CDR3 DNA sequence: TGCGCCAGCAGCGCCGGACTAGCGACAACTTGGAATGAGCAGTTCTTC. Translating gives CASSAGLATTWNEQFF.

This rearrangement joins TRBV7-9 to TRBJ1-5; D is ambiguous. Germline values: CDR1 SEHNR, CDR2 FQNEAQ (reference sequence). V was clipped by 1 base and J by 2 bases, with 12 bases between them. The CDR3 extends over 16 amino acids. The CDR3 region has the DNA TGTGCCAGCAGCTTAGTCCAACACGGGGGCAATCAGCCCCAGCATTTT. Encoded protein: CASSLVQHGGNQPQHF.

This clone occurred once. The same CDR3 also results from other DNA sequences found in this sample. This sequence joins TRBV19 and TRBJ2-3, with D uncertain. The CDR3 is made up of 12 amino acids. V gave up 5 bases and J gave up 0 bases, with 3 bases separating them. Germline V gene data show CDR1 as LNHDA and CDR2 as SQIVND (reference sequence). CDR3 sequence (DNA): TGTGCCAGTAGTGGGAGCACAGATACGCAGTATTTT. This translates into CASSGSTDTQYF.

J is TRBJ2-5 and V is TRBV5-1, with no clear D. V lost 4 bases and J lost 5, with 12 bases in between. The germline gives CDR1 SGHRS, CDR2 YFSETQ. This CDR3 contains 13 residues. The CDR3 loop is CASSPSRGETQYF. The CDR3 DNA follows: TGCGCCAGCAGCCCCAGCCGTGGGGAGACCCAGTACTTC.

The J gene is TRBJ2-3, the V gene TRBV13; 11 nucleotides match TRBD2. J lost 2 bases, V lost 4 bases, and 5 bases had no gene match. Germline loops: CDR1 PRHDT, CDR2 FYEKMQ (reference sequence). The length of the CDR3 is 16 residues. Written as DNA, the CDR3 is TGTGCCAGCAGCTCGCCGACTAGCGGGATCACAGATACGCAGTATTTT. As protein: CASSSPTSGITDTQYF.

The genes are TRBV27 and TRBJ1-2, with D unresolved. CDR3 size: 14 residues. V gave up 3 bases and J gave up 0 bases, with 8 bases separating them. Germline values: CDR1 MNHEY, CDR2 SMNVEV (reference sequence). CDR3 in DNA: TGTGCCAGCAGTTTGAAGGTCGCTAACTATGGCTACACCTTC. It encodes CASSLKVANYGYTF.

CDR3 in DNA: TGTGCCAGCAGAGGGGACTTATTAGGGGGTGGCTACACCTTC. Its protein is CASRGDLLGGGYTF. The chain carries TRBV2 and TRBJ1-2, with TRBD1 as a possible D gene (6 bases). CDR3 length: 14 residues. The ends were cut back, 6 bases at V and 7 bases at J, with 18 bases in the middle. Germline assignment: CDR1 SNHLY and CDR2 FYNNEI. Full variable domain (rest looked up from reference TRBV2 and TRBJ1-2): EPEVTQTPSHQVTQMGQEVILRCVPISNHLYFYWYRQILGQKVEFLVSFYNNEISEKSEIFDDQFSVERPDGSNFTLKIRSTKLEDSAMYFCASRGDLLGGGYTFGSGTRLTVV.

The chain recombines TRBV5-4 with TRBJ2-7; tentative D call: TRBD2 (5 bases). Germline V CDR1 and CDR2: SGHNT, YYREEE (reference sequence). V lost 4 bases to trimming and J lost 2 bases, with 13 bases between them. This CDR3 spans 14 amino acids. The CDR3 region is CASSARTGAYEQYF. In nucleotides, the CDR3 is TGTGCCAGCAGCGCCCGGACTGGAGCCTACGAGCAGTACTTC. The full variable domain, rest sourced from reference TRBV5-4 and TRBJ2-7, is ETGVTQSPTHLIKTRGQQVTLRCSSQSGHNTVSWYQQALGQGPQFIFQYYREEENGRGNFPPRFSGLQFPNYSSELNVNALELDDSALYLCASSARTGAYEQYFGPGTRLTVT.

The chain uses TRBV15 and TRBJ2-1, with TRBD1 matching over 9 bases. Per the germline V gene, CDR1 is LNHNV and CDR2 is YYDKDF (reference sequence). The CDR3 loop spans 16 amino acids. The junction had 8 bases not matched to a gene; V was cut back by 0 bases and J by 8 bases. CDR3 DNA: TGTGCCACCAGCAGAGATCGGGGGACAGGGTCTGATGAGCAGTTCTTC. This encodes CATSRDRGTGSDEQFF.

The chain uses TRBV28 and TRBJ2-5, with D uncertain. Germline lookup yields CDR1 MDHEN and CDR2 SYDVKM. Trimming took 7 bases from V and 5 from J, leaving 14 bases between them. The length of the CDR3 is 13 residues. The CDR3 DNA follows: TGTGCCAGCACGGAGAGGCAAACGGAGACCCAGTACTTC. Amino acid sequence: CASTERQTETQYF.

The J gene is TRBJ2-7, the V gene TRBV28; 10 bases agree with TRBD2. V lost 5 bases and J lost 6; bases outside the gene matches: 7. This CDR3 spans 14 amino acids. The germline V gene has CDR1 MDHEN and CDR2 SYDVKM. CDR3 bases: TGTGCCAGCAGTGTACTAGCGGGACCCGTCGAGCAGTACTTC. Translating it yields CASSVLAGPVEQYF.

This rearrangement joins TRBV6-4 to TRBJ2-5, with 8 bases aligning to TRBD2. In germline, CDR1 is MRHNA, CDR2 SNTAGT. The CDR3 contains 16 residues. J gave up 4 bases and V 7 bases, and 14 bases lay outside the gene matches. The CDR3 nucleotides read TGTGCCAGCACGGAGCTGGAGCGGGAGAGTCTAGAGACCCAGTACTTC. Its protein is CASTELERESLETQYF.

The chain carries TRBV18 and TRBJ1-2; the D gene is possibly TRBD1 (5 bases). Germline CDR1 reads KGHSH; CDR2 reads LQKENI. The germline V and J ends were trimmed by 0 bases and 5 bases, with 10 bases remaining between them. The CDR3 is 14 residues long. DNA for the CDR3: TGTGCCAGCTCACCACCGGGACGGAGTTATGGCTACACCTTC. Translation: CASSPPGRSYGYTF.

The rearrangement joins TRBV7-2 to TRBJ2-7, with no clear D. V lost 1 base to trimming and J lost 1 base, with 8 bases between them. The length of the CDR3 is 14 residues. Looked up from germline, CDR1 is SGHTA and CDR2 is FQGNSA. The CDR3, as DNA: TGTGCCAGCAGCTTAGACGGCCAGTCCTACGAGCAGTACTTC. Translating gives CASSLDGQSYEQYF.

The chain recombines TRBV13 with TRBJ2-1, with no clear D. From germline, CDR1 is PRHDT and CDR2 FYEKMQ (reference sequence). V shed 3 bases and J shed 0 bases, with 3 bases lying between them. The CDR3 loop spans 13 amino acids. The CDR3 DNA reads TGTGCCAGCAGCTTTGACTCCTACAATGAGCAGTTCTTC. It encodes CASSFDSYNEQFF.

Note on this clone: The sample holds other DNA sequences that translate to the same CDR3. The J gene is TRBJ2-1, the V gene TRBV6-6; 8 nucleotides line up with TRBD2. V was pared by 4 bases and J by 2 bases, with 4 bases of the junction left unmatched. There are 15 residues in the CDR3. Per germline, CDR1 MNHNY and CDR2 SVGAGI (reference sequence). CDR3 in DNA: TGTGCCAGCAGTTCCACCGGGGGGGCCTACAATGAGCAGTTCTTC. This codes for CASSSTGGAYNEQFF.

The rearrangement joins TRBV5-4 to TRBJ2-1; TRBD2 is a possible D gene (7 bases). Looked up from germline, CDR1 is SGHNT and CDR2 is YYREEE (reference sequence). V lost 5 bases to trimming and J lost 6 bases, with 12 bases between them. The CDR3 loop spans 13 amino acids. The CDR3 coding sequence is TGTGCCAGCAGGCCCCGGGGGGCCAATGAGCAGTTCTTC. Its protein product is CASRPRGANEQFF.

The rearrangement links TRBV16 to TRBJ1-3, with no clear D. V was shortened by 0 bases and J by 2 bases, with 8 bases between the two germline ends. CDR1 KGHSY and CDR2 FQNENV come from the germline V gene. The CDR3 runs to 15 residues. This CDR3 reads CASSQSWSPGNTIYF. DNA of the CDR3: TGTGCCAGCAGCCAATCCTGGAGTCCTGGAAACACCATATATTTT. The full variable domain, in which reference TRBV16 and TRBJ1-3 provide the parts outside the CDR3, is GEEVAQTPKHLVRGEGQKAKLYCAPIKGHSYVFWYQQVLKNEFKFLISFQNENVFDETGMPKERFSAKCLPNSPCSLEIQATKLEDSAVYFCASSQSWSPGNTIYFGEGSWLTVV.

The J gene is TRBJ2-1, the V gene TRBV14, with TRBD2 as a possible D gene (5 bases). CDR3 length equals 17 residues. The V and J ends lost 3 bases and 8 bases respectively, with 23 bases between them. CDR1 is SGHDN, CDR2 FVKESK, per germline. The CDR3 is CASSQRTRLGISDEQFF. The CDR3 region has the DNA TGTGCCAGCAGCCAGCGTACTAGGCTGGGCATAAGCGATGAGCAGTTCTTC.